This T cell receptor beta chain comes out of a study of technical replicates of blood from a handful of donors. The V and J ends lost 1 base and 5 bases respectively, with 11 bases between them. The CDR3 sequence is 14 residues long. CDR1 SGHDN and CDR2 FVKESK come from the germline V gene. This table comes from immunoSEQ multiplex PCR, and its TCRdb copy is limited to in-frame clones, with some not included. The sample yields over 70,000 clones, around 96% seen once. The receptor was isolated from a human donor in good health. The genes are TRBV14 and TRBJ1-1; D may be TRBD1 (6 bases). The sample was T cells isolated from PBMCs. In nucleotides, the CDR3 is TGTGCCAGCAGCCAAGTTGGGGGCAGAACTGAAGCTTTCTTT. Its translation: CASSQVGGRTEAFF.